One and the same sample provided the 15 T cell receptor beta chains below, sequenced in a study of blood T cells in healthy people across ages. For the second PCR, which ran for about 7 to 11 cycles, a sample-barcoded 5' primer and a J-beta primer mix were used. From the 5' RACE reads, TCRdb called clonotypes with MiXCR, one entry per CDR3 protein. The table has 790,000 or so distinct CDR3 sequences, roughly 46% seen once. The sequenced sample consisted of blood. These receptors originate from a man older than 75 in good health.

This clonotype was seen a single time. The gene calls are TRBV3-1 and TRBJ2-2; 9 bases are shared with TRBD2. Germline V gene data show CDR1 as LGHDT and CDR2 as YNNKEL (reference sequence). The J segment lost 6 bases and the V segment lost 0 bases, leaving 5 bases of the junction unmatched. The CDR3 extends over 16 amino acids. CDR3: CASSQDRTSEAGELFF. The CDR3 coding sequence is TGTGCCAGCAGCCAAGATCGGACTAGCGAAGCCGGGGAGCTGTTTTTT.

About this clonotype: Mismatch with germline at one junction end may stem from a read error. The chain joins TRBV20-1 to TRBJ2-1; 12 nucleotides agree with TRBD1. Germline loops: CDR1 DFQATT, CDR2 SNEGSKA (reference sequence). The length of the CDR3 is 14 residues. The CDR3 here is CSAMGQGAYKEQFF. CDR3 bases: TGCAGTGCTATGGGACAGGGGGCCTACAAGGAGCAGTTCTTC.

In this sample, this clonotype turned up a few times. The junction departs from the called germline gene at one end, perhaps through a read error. The CDR3: CASSLGGSTDTEYF. The CDR3 nucleotides read TGTGCCAGCAGTTTGGGGGGGAGCACAGATACGGAGTATTTT. The chain combines TRBV12-3 or TRBV12-4 with TRBJ2-3; 7 bases fit TRBD2. The CDR3 covers 14 residues.

DNA for the CDR3: TGTGCCAGCAGCGTAGAGTGGGACAGGGTCATCACAGATACGCAGTATTTT. Translated, it gives CASSVEWDRVITDTQYF. The rearrangement joins TRBV9 to TRBJ2-3, with TRBD1 identical over 9 bases. V was clipped by 0 bases and J by 2 bases; unmatched bases: 7. Germline V gene sequence: CDR1 SGDLS, CDR2 YYNGEE. The CDR3 sequence is 17 residues long.

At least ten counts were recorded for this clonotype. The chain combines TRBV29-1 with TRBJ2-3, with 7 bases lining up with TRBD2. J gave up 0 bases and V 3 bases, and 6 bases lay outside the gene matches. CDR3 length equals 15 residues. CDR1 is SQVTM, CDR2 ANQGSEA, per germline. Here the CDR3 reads CSVEASGASTDTQYF. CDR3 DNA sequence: TGCAGCGTTGAGGCTAGCGGTGCTAGCACAGATACGCAGTATTTT.

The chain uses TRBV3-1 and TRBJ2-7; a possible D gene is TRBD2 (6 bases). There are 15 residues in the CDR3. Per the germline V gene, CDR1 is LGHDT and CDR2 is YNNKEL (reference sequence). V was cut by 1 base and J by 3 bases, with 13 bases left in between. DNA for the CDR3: TGTGCCAGCAGCCAAGGTCCGGGGGACCTCTACGAGCAGTACTTC. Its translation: CASSQGPGDLYEQYF.

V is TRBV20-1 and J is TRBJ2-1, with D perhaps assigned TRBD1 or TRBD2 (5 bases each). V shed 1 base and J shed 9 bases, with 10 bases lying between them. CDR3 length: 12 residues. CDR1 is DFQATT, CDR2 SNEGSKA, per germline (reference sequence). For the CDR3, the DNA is TGCAGTGCTAGAGCCTCGGGGACTGAGCAGTTCTTC. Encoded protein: CSARASGTEQFF.

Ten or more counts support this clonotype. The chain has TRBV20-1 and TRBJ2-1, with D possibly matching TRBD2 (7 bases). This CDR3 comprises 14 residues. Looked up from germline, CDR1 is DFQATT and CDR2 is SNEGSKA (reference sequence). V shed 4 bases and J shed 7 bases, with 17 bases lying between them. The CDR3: CSATKGEGRNEQFF. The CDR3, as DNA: TGCAGTGCTACGAAGGGGGAGGGCCGAAATGAGCAGTTCTTC.

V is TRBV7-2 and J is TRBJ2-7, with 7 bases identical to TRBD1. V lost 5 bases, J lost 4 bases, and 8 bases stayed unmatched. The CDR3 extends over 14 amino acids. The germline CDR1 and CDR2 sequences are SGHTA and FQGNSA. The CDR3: CASSVRDSEYEQYF. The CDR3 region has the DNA TGTGCCAGCAGCGTCCGGGACAGCGAGTACGAGCAGTACTTC.

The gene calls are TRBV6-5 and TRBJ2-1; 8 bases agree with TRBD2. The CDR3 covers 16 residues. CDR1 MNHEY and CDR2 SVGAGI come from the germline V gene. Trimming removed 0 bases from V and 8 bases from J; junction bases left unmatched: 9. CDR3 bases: TGTGCCAGCAGTTACTCGGGCGGGAGGCAGTCCGATGAGCAGTTCTTC. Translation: CASSYSGGRQSDEQFF.

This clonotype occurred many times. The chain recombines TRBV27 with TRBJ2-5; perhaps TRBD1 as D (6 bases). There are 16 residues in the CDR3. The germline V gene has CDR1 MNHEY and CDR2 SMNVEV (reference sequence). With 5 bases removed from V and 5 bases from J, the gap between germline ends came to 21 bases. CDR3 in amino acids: CASSPSGTRRMETQYF. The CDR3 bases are TGTGCCAGCAGTCCGTCCGGGACACGGCGAATGGAGACCCAGTACTTC.

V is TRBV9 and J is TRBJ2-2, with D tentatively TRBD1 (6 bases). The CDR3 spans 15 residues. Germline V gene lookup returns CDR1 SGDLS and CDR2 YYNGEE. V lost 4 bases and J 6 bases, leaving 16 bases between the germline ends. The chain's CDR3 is CASSTIQGIAGELFF. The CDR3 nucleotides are TGTGCCAGCAGCACCATCCAGGGGATCGCCGGGGAGCTGTTTTTT. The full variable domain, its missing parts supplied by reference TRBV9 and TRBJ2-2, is DSGVTQTPKHLITATGQRVTLRCSPRSGDLSVYWYQQSLDQGLQFLIQYYNGEERAKGNILERFSAQQFPDLHSELNLSSLELGDSALYFCASSTIQGIAGELFFGEGSRLTVL.

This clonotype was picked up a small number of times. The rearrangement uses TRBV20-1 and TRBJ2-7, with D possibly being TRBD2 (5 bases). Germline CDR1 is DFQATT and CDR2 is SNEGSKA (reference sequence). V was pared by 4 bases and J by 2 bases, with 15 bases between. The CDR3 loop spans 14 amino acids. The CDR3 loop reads CSAKGGSPAYEQYF. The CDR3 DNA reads TGCAGTGCTAAGGGCGGGTCACCGGCCTACGAGCAGTACTTC.

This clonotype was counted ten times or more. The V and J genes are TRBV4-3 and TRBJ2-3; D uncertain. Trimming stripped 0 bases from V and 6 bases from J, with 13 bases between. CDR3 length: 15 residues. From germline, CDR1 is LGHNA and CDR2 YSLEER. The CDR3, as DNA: TGCGCCAGCAGCCAAGATCCGACCGACGGTGATACGCAGTATTTT. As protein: CASSQDPTDGDTQYF.

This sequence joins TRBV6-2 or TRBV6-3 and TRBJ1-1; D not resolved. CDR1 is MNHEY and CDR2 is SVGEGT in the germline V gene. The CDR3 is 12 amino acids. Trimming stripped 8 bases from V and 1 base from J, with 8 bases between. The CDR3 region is CASRPGNTEAFF. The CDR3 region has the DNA TGTGCCAGCCGACCGGGGAACACTGAAGCTTTCTTT.